This entry concerns a single T cell receptor beta chain. Its antigen remains unidentified. The record originates from a study of siplizumab effects on memory and regulatory T cells. The CDR3 contains 16 residues. V lost 5 bases, J lost 2 bases, and 4 bases stayed unmatched. Germline V gives CDR1 LNHDA, CDR2 SQIVND (reference sequence). Only in-frame clones appear in the TCRdb table, and some are missing; sequencing was by immunoSEQ multiplex PCR. The sample shows 100,000 or so clones, 85% to 95% of them seen only once. Study-wide results and limits: Siplizumab conditions gave an average of around 64% Treg-derived mappable alloreactive CD4+ clones, versus approximately 27% for controls. In unstimulated cells, naive T cells appeared more diverse than memory T cells and seemed major alloresponse contributors.

The source material was CD4+ T cells sorted from blood. This chain connects TRBV19 to TRBJ2-1, with 12 bases lining up with TRBD2. The sequence came from a human donor in good health. CDR3 sequence (DNA): TGTGCCAGTAGTCGGACTAGCGGGGTTCCCTACAATGAGCAGTTCTTC. It yields the protein CASSRTSGVPYNEQFF.